This TCR beta chain came from a study of T-cell reconstitution after alpha-beta-depleted transplantation in children. Study outcomes and limitations: It was surviving recipient T cells and thymic progenitors that gave some patients high TCRbeta diversity at day 60. T-cell numbers and diversity, one year after transplant, stemmed largely from T cells that were newly produced.

This clonotype was detected only a few times. Its specificity is unknown. The CDR3 contains 12 residues. The V segment lost 7 bases and the J segment 6 bases; nucleotides outside the gene matches: 3. Germline lookup yields CDR1 MNHEY and CDR2 SMNVEV (reference sequence). Researchers prepared the TCRbeta library using unique molecular identifiers, the study reports. TCRdb re-derived calls from the PCR reads in MiXCR, one entry per CDR3 protein. The sample has about 580,000 distinct CDR3 sequences; about 23% are singletons. V gene TRBV27 combines with J gene TRBJ2-7; 10 nucleotides line up with TRBD1. The sequence was obtained from a boy in the first two years of life who had a stem cell transplant for acute myeloid leukemia, so the T cells may come from the graft donor. The sequencing used PBMCs, mostly from graft donor cells, collected 360 days after TCRalphabeta/CD19-depleted stem cell transplant. CDR3 amino acids: CASKGTGVEQYF. CDR3 in DNA: TGTGCCAGCAAGGGGACAGGGGTCGAGCAGTACTTC.